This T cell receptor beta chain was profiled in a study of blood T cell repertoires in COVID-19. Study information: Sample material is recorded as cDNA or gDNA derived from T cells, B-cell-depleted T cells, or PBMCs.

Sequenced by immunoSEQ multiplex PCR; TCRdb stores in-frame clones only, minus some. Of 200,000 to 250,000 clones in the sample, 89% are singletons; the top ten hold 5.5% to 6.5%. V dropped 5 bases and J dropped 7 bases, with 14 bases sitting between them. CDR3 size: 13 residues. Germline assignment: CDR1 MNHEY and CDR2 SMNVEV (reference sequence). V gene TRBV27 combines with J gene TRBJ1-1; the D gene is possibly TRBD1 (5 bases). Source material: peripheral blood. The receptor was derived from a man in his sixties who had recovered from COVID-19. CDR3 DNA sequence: TGTGCCAGCAGTACGCCCCCCGGGGGTGAAGCTTTCTTT. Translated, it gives CASSTPPGGEAFF.